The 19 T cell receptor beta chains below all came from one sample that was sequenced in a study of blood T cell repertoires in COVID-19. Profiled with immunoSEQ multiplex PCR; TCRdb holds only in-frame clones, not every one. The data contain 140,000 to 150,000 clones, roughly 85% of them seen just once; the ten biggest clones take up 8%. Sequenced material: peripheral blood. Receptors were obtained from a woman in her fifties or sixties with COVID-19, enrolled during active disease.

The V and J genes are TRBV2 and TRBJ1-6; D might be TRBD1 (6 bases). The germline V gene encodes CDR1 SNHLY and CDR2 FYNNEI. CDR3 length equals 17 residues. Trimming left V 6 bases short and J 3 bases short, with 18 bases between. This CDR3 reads CASRPTVARGYNSPLHF. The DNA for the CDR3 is TGTGCCAGCAGACCTACTGTGGCCAGGGGCTATAATTCACCCCTCCACTTT. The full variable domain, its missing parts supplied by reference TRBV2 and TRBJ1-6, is EPEVTQTPSHQVTQMGQEVILRCVPISNHLYFYWYRQILGQKVEFLVSFYNNEISEKSEIFDDQFSVERPDGSNFTLKIRSTKLEDSAMYFCASRPTVARGYNSPLHFGNGTRLTVT.

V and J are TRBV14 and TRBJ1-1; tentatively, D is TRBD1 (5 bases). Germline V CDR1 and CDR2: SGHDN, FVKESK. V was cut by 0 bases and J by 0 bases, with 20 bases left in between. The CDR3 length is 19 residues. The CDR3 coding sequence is TGTGCCAGCAGCCAAGATTTGACAGCAGCCGACGGAATGAACACTGAAGCTTTCTTT. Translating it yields CASSQDLTAADGMNTEAFF.

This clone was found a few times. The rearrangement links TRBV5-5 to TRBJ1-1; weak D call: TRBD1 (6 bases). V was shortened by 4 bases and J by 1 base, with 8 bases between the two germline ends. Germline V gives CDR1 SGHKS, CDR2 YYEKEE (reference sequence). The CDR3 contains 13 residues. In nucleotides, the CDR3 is TGTGCCAGCAGCCTGACAGGGAACACTGAAGCTTTCTTT. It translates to CASSLTGNTEAFF.

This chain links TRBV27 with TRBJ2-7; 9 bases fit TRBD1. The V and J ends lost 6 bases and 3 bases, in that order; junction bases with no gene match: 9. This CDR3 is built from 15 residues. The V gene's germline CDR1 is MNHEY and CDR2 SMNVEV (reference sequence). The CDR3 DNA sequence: TGTGCCAGCAGGCAAGCCGGGACAGGGATCTACGAGCAGTACTTC. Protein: CASRQAGTGIYEQYF.

The CDR3 sequence is CASSSRQGSDEQYF. The CDR3 DNA follows: TGTGCCAGCAGCTCGCGACAGGGGAGTGACGAGCAGTACTTC. V is TRBV14 and J is TRBJ2-7; 8 bases line up with TRBD1. J lost 5 bases, V lost 5 bases, and 8 bases had no gene match. This CDR3 spans 14 amino acids. The germline V gene has CDR1 SGHDN and CDR2 FVKESK.

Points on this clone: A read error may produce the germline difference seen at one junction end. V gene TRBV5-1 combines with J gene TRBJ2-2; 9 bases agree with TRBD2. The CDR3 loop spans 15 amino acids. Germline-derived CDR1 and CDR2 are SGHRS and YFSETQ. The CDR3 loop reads CTSSFSSGVPGELFF. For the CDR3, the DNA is TGCACCAGCAGCTTCTCTAGCGGGGTACCCGGGGAGCTGTTTTTT.

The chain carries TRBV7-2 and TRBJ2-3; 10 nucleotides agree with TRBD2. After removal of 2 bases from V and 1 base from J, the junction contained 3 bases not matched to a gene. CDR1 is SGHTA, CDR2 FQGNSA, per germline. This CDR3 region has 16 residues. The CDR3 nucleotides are TGTGCCAGCAGCTTATGGCTAGCGGGGGGCACAGATACGCAGTATTTT. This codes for CASSLWLAGGTDTQYF.

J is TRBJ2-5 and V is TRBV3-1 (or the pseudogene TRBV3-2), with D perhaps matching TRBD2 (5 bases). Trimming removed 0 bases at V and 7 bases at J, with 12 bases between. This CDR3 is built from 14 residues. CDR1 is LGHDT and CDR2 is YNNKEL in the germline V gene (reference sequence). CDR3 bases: TGTGCCAGCAGCCAAGAGCCTAGCACTCGGACCCAGTACTTC. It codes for CASSQEPSTRTQYF.

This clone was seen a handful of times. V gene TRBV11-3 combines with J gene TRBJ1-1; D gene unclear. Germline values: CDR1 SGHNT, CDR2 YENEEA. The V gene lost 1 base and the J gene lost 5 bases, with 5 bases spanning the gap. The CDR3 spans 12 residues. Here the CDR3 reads CASSLAGTEAFF. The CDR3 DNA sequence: TGTGCCAGCAGCTTAGCGGGGACTGAAGCTTTCTTT.

CDR3 sequence: CAIRPAGTGEKLFF. CDR3 sequence (DNA): TGTGCCATCCGACCGGCGGGGACAGGTGAAAAACTGTTTTTT. The chain joins TRBV6-5 to TRBJ1-4; 8 bases are shared with TRBD1. This CDR3 comprises 14 residues. V was pared by 10 bases and J by 7 bases, with 11 bases of the junction left unmatched. In germline, CDR1 is MNHEY, CDR2 SVGAGI.

DNA of the CDR3: TGTGCCAGCAGCGACCGGGAGTCAAATAACTATGGCTACACCTTC. Its translation: CASSDRESNNYGYTF. The gene calls are TRBV9 and TRBJ1-2, with D hard to call. V was shortened by 3 bases and J by 1 base, with 13 bases between the two germline ends. The germline gives CDR1 SGDLS, CDR2 YYNGEE. The CDR3 has 15 amino acids.

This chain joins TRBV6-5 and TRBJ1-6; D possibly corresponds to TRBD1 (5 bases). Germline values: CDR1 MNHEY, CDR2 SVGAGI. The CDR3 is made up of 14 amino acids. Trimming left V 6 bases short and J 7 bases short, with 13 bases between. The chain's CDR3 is CASSVQGRNSPLHF. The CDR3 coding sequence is TGTGCCAGCAGCGTCCAGGGTCGGAATTCACCCCTCCACTTT.

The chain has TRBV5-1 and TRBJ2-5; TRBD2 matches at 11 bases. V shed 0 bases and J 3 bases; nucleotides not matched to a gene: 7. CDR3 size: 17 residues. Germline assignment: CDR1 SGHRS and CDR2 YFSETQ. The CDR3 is CASSLAGSGGAEETQYF. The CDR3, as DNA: TGCGCCAGCAGCTTGGCAGGTAGCGGGGGGGCCGAAGAGACCCAGTACTTC.

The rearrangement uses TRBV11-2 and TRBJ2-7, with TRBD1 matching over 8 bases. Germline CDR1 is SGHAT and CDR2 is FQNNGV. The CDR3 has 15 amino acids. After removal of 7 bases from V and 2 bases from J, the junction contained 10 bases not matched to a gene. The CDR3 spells CASTPRPDRAYEQYF. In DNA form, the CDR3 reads TGTGCCAGCACCCCCAGGCCGGACAGGGCCTACGAGCAGTACTTC.

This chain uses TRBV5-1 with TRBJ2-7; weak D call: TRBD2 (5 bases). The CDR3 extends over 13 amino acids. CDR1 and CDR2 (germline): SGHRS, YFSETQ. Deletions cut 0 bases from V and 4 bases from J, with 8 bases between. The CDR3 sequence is CASSLDGEYEQYF. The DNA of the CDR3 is TGCGCCAGCAGCTTGGACGGGGAATACGAGCAGTACTTC.

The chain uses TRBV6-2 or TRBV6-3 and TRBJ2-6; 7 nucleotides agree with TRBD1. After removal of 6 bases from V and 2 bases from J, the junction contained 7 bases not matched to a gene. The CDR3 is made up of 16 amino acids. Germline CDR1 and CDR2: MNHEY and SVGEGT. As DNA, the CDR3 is TGTGCCAGCAGCGACAGGGAAGAGCCTGGGGCCAACGTCCTGACTTTC. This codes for CASSDREEPGANVLTF.

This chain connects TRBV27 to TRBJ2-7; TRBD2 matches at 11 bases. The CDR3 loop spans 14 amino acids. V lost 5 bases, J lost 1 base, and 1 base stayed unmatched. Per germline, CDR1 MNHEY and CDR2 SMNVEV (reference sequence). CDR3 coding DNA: TGTGCCAGCAGTGGACTAGCGGGTTCCTACGAGCAGTACTTC. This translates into CASSGLAGSYEQYF.

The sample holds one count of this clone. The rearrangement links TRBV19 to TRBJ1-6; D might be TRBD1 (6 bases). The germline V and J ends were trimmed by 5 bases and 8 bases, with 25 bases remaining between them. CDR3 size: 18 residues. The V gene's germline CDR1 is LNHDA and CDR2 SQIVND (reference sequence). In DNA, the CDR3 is TGTGCCAGTAGTTTAAGAGAAACCCCGGGACACCTAGATTCACCCCTCCACTTT. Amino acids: CASSLRETPGHLDSPLHF.

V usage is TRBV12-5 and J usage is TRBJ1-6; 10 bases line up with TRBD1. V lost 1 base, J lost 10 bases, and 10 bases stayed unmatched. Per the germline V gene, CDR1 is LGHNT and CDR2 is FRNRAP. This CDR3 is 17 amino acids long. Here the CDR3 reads CASGLAPGTGDGSPLHF. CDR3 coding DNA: TGTGCTAGTGGTTTGGCGCCCGGGACAGGGGACGGATCACCCCTCCACTTT.